Listed here are 3 T cell receptor beta chains from one sample, sequenced in a study of breast tumors, draining lymph nodes, adjacent tissues. TCRdb independently ran MiXCR on the multiplex PCR reads; one entry per CDR3 protein. The repertoire includes about 150,000 distinct CDR3 sequences, approximately 32% of them detected once, and around 2.3% sits in the top ten. Breast cancer patients provided tissue from their axillary draining lymph nodes. Material: axillary lymph node tissue. Receptors originate from a female donor with breast cancer. Some clones in this sample may be carry-over from other donors' samples.

The J gene is TRBJ2-7, the V gene TRBV5-7, with 8 bases that match TRBD1. TRBV5-7 is an ORF for which the function is uncertain. This CDR3 is 13 amino acids long. The DNA for the CDR3 is TGTGCCGGCAGCTATAAGACAGGGGACGAGCGGTACGTC. Protein: CAGSYKTGDERYV.

This clonotype was counted at least ten times. V is TRBV20-1 and J is TRBJ2-3, with 9 bases identical to TRBD2. This CDR3 region has 16 residues. J was trimmed by 5 bases and V by 6 bases; bases with no gene match: 15. Germline V gene data show CDR1 as DFQATT and CDR2 as SNEGSKA (reference sequence). CDR3 amino acids: CSAGVMGAGGRDTQYF. The CDR3, as DNA: TGCAGTGCCGGAGTGATGGGGGCGGGGGGGCGAGATACGCAGTATTTT.

This clonotype was seen a few times. A much larger clone lies one base from this, so it may be a read error. This CDR3 is missing its conserved last phenylalanine or tryptophan, likely due to a read error. The genes are TRBV19 and TRBJ2-1, with TRBD2 identical over 9 bases. J lost 4 bases, V lost 4 bases, and 8 bases had no gene match. The germline V gene encodes CDR1 LNHDA and CDR2 SQIVND (reference sequence). The CDR3 sequence is 16 residues long. CDR3 nucleotides: TGTGCCAGTAGTACCCTCCCTAGCGGGGTGTACAATGAGCAGTTCTCC. This encodes CASSTLPSGVYNEQFS.